A single sample gave rise to the 24 T cell receptor beta chains below, sequenced in a study of blood T cell repertoires in COVID-19. Libraries were prepared by immunoSEQ multiplex PCR; TCRdb keeps only in-frame clonotypes and omits some of them. The sample holds 300,000 to 350,000 clones; 80% to 90% are singletons and the top ten take around 4.6%. Sequenced material: PBMCs or T cells enriched from blood (not recorded which). The source is a man younger than 40 who had recovered from COVID-19.

This chain connects TRBV7-6 to TRBJ2-3; perhaps TRBD1 as D (6 bases). The germline gives CDR1 SGHVS, CDR2 FNYEAQ. This CDR3 has 15 residues. Trimming cost V 2 bases and J 4 bases, with 13 bases left between them. The DNA for the CDR3 is TGTGCCAGCAGCTTACGGACAGAGGCTCCAGATACGCAGTATTTT. Translating gives CASSLRTEAPDTQYF.

This clone has only one observation. The chain couples TRBV28 to TRBJ1-1; 9 bases map to TRBD1. The ends lost 7 bases at V and 4 bases at J; junction bases unmatched: 4. This CDR3 region has 13 residues. CDR1 and CDR2 (germline): MDHEN, SYDVKM. Here the CDR3 reads CASTKTGGTEAFF. As DNA, the CDR3 is TGTGCCAGCACCAAGACAGGGGGCACTGAAGCTTTCTTT.

The rearrangement joins TRBV19 to TRBJ2-5; TRBD1 matches at 8 bases. Germline V gene lookup returns CDR1 LNHDA and CDR2 SQIVND (reference sequence). Unmatched junction bases numbered 6, after V lost 4 bases and J lost 5 bases. The CDR3 has 14 amino acids. The CDR3 region is CASSTGQGWETQYF. CDR3 bases: TGTGCCAGTAGTACTGGACAGGGATGGGAGACCCAGTACTTC.

The chain recombines TRBV10-3 with TRBJ1-4, with a tentative D call TRBD1 (6 bases). V shed 3 bases and J shed 5 bases, with 10 bases lying between them. The CDR3 spans 14 residues. Germline CDR1 and CDR2: ENHRY and SYGVKD. CDR3 in amino acids: CAISDGQGNEKLFF. As DNA, the CDR3 is TGTGCCATCAGTGACGGGCAGGGGAATGAAAAACTGTTTTTT.

The chain employs TRBV6-5 and TRBJ2-7; D might be TRBD1 (6 bases). The CDR3 sequence is 13 residues long. From germline, CDR1 is MNHEY and CDR2 SVGAGI. V was clipped by 2 bases and J by 2 bases, with 7 bases between them. The CDR3 bases are TGTGCCAGCAGTTACGGGGACACCTACGAGCAGTACTTC. Translated: CASSYGDTYEQYF.

V usage is TRBV19 and J usage is TRBJ2-7; 9 nucleotides agree with TRBD1. V gave up 4 bases and J gave up 6 bases; unmatched junction bases: 10. CDR1 is LNHDA, CDR2 SQIVND, per germline (reference sequence). The CDR3 loop spans 15 amino acids. CDR3 loop: CASSNLGTGKLEQYF. DNA of the CDR3: TGTGCCAGTAGTAACCTAGGGACAGGGAAGCTCGAGCAGTACTTC.

The table lists this clone with a count of one. The genes are TRBV2 and TRBJ1-1; D is unclear. The CDR3 totals 13 residues. Deletions cut 11 bases from V and 5 bases from J, with 18 bases between. Germline values: CDR1 SNHLY, CDR2 FYNNEI. The CDR3 DNA reads as TGTGCCGGAGGCCCTATGGGTGGAACTGAAGCTTTCTTT. Protein: CAGGPMGGTEAFF.

The chain recombines TRBV3-1 (or the pseudogene TRBV3-2) with TRBJ2-7; TRBD1 aligns across 11 bases. The J segment lost 4 bases and the V segment lost 5 bases, leaving 4 bases of the junction unmatched. Per the germline V gene, CDR1 is LGHDT and CDR2 is YNNKEL (reference sequence). The CDR3 contains 14 residues. This CDR3 is CASSYGQGAYEQYF. CDR3 sequence (DNA): TGTGCCAGCAGCTATGGACAGGGGGCTTACGAGCAGTACTTC.

This clone was seen only once. V gene TRBV5-8 combines with J gene TRBJ1-4; TRBD1 matches 7 bases. The CDR3 is made up of 18 amino acids. Germline lookup yields CDR1 SGHTS and CDR2 YDEGEE. The V segment lost 6 bases and the J segment 4 bases; nucleotides outside the gene matches: 18. The CDR3 is CASIRRRGGETLNEKLFF. The DNA for the CDR3 is TGTGCCAGCATCCGGAGAAGAGGGGGCGAGACCCTTAATGAAAAACTGTTTTTT.

This clone showed up just a few times. V gene TRBV19 combines with J gene TRBJ1-3; a weak D match, TRBD1 (6 bases). This CDR3 has 13 amino acids. Germline CDR1 and CDR2: LNHDA and SQIVND (reference sequence). Trimming cost V 6 bases and J 2 bases, with 8 bases left between them. CDR3 in amino acids: CASSRTAGNTIYF. For the CDR3, the DNA is TGTGCCAGTAGCCGGACAGCTGGAAACACCATATATTTT.

The chain employs TRBV5-1 and TRBJ2-7; 8 bases align to TRBD1. Germline V gives CDR1 SGHRS, CDR2 YFSETQ. The trim removed 2 bases at V and 4 bases at J, leaving 5 bases unmatched. The CDR3 consists of 14 residues. Here the CDR3 DNA reads TGCGCCAGCAGCTTCCGGGACAGGTATTACGAGCAGTACTTC. Residues: CASSFRDRYYEQYF.

In DNA form, the CDR3 reads TGTGCCAGCAGCCCGATAGGGGATACCAACTACGAGCAGTACTTC. This sequence encodes CASSPIGDTNYEQYF. The rearrangement links TRBV7-9 to TRBJ2-7; D might be TRBD1 (5 bases). This CDR3 contains 15 residues. V dropped 5 bases and J dropped 3 bases, with 17 bases sitting between them. The germline V gene encodes CDR1 SEHNR and CDR2 FQNEAQ (reference sequence).

This clone was recorded only once. This chain's CDR3 is CASGRGNNQPQHF. CDR3 bases: TGTGCCAGCGGCAGGGGAAACAATCAGCCCCAGCATTTT. The rearrangement joins TRBV28 to TRBJ1-5, with D perhaps matching TRBD1 (6 bases). V was trimmed by 8 bases and J by 3 bases, leaving 11 bases between them. This CDR3 spans 13 amino acids. The germline CDR1 and CDR2 sequences are MDHEN and SYDVKM.

The gene calls are TRBV18 and TRBJ1-5, with 10 bases aligning to TRBD1. Germline values: CDR1 KGHSH, CDR2 LQKENI. V dropped 8 bases and J dropped 4; count of bases not matched to a gene: 11. This CDR3 has 16 amino acids. In nucleotides, the CDR3 is TGTGCCAGCCCGATACCGGGACAGGGGACGAATCAGCCCCAGCATTTT. Translated, it gives CASPIPGQGTNQPQHF.

The chain employs TRBV9 and TRBJ1-1; possible D gene TRBD1, 6 bases. Germline loops: CDR1 SGDLS, CDR2 YYNGEE. This CDR3 has 12 residues. V was shortened by 2 bases and J by 9 bases, with 11 bases between the two germline ends. In DNA, the CDR3 is TGTGCCAGCAGCGTCCCAGGGGCCCAAGCTTTCTTT. Its translation: CASSVPGAQAFF. Full variable domain (missing parts from reference TRBV9 and TRBJ1-1): DSGVTQTPKHLITATGQRVTLRCSPRSGDLSVYWYQQSLDQGLQFLIQYYNGEERAKGNILERFSAQQFPDLHSELNLSSLELGDSALYFCASSVPGAQAFFGQGTRLTVV.

The gene calls are TRBV6-1 and TRBJ1-2; 7 nucleotides line up with TRBD1. V was pared by 2 bases and J by 2 bases, with 5 bases of the junction left unmatched. Germline-derived CDR1 and CDR2 are MNHNS and SASEGT. The CDR3 extends over 15 amino acids. The CDR3 spells CASSESGQRNYGYTF. The CDR3, as DNA: TGTGCCAGCAGTGAATCGGGACAGAGAAACTATGGCTACACCTTC.

V and J are TRBV7-9 and TRBJ2-3; 8 bases align to TRBD2. Germline V lookup: CDR1 SEHNR, CDR2 FQNEAQ (reference sequence). The V segment lost 6 bases and the J segment 3 bases; nucleotides outside the gene matches: 11. The CDR3 extends over 16 amino acids. CDR3 nucleotide sequence: TGTGCCAGCAGGTCCGCACGGGGGGGTCGTACAGATACGCAGTATTTT. The encoded protein is CASRSARGGRTDTQYF.

The chain recombines TRBV12-3 or TRBV12-4 with TRBJ1-5; D might be TRBD1 (6 bases). The CDR3 loop spans 13 amino acids. Trimming stripped 6 bases from V and 9 bases from J, with 15 bases between. In nucleotides, the CDR3 is TGTGCCAGCAGCACAGGGCCTCCGGGGCCCCAGCATTTT. This translates into CASSTGPPGPQHF.

The V and J genes are TRBV5-5 and TRBJ2-5, with D tentatively TRBD1 (5 bases). The CDR3 is made up of 15 amino acids. Germline V gives CDR1 SGHKS, CDR2 YYEKEE (reference sequence). V dropped 4 bases and J dropped 4 bases, with 17 bases sitting between them. Written as DNA, the CDR3 is TGTGCCAGCAGCGGGCAGGGATGGGGCGTAGAGACCCAGTACTTC. Encoded protein: CASSGQGWGVETQYF.

V gene TRBV5-1 combines with J gene TRBJ2-3, with 10 bases fitting TRBD2. This CDR3 spans 16 amino acids. Trimming took 4 bases from V and 0 from J; bases not matched to a gene: 5. From germline, CDR1 is SGHRS and CDR2 YFSETQ. CDR3 sequence (DNA): TGCGCCAGCAGCCGGACTAGCGGTTCTAGCACAGATACGCAGTATTTT. Translation gives CASSRTSGSSTDTQYF.

This chain connects TRBV12-3 or TRBV12-4 to TRBJ1-2, with no clear D. This CDR3 spans 13 amino acids. Deletions cut 3 bases from V and 5 bases from J, with 10 bases between. In DNA, the CDR3 is TGTGCCAGCAGTTTGATACCGCTATATGGCTACACCTTC. Encoded protein: CASSLIPLYGYTF.

The chain employs TRBV13 and TRBJ1-1; D perhaps matches TRBD1 (6 bases). The CDR3 is 14 amino acids. Trimming stripped 5 bases from V and 0 bases from J, with 10 bases between. Germline lookup yields CDR1 PRHDT and CDR2 FYEKMQ (reference sequence). The CDR3 bases are TGTGCCAGCAGCCCGGACAGCTTGAACACTGAAGCTTTCTTT. It specifies CASSPDSLNTEAFF.

This chain links TRBV7-3 with TRBJ1-6; D gene unclear. CDR3 length: 14 residues. The germline V gene encodes CDR1 SGHTA and CDR2 FQGTGA. Trimming took off 6 bases at V and 9 bases at J, with 15 bases between the two ends. The CDR3: CASSTGLTGSPLHF. The CDR3 nucleotides are TGTGCCAGCAGTACGGGGTTAACTGGTTCACCCCTCCACTTT. Variable domain in full (rest from reference TRBV7-3 and TRBJ1-6): GAGVSQTPSNKVTEKGKYVELRCDPISGHTALYWYRQSLGQGPEFLIYFQGTGAADDSGLPNDRFFAVRPEGSVSTLKIQRTERGDSAVYLCASSTGLTGSPLHFGNGTRLTVT.

The J gene is TRBJ2-7, the V gene TRBV24-1, with 11 bases that match TRBD1. V shed 10 bases and J 3 bases; nucleotides not matched to a gene: 1. Germline V lookup: CDR1 KGHDR, CDR2 SFDVKD. The CDR3 is made up of 12 amino acids. Written as DNA, the CDR3 is TGTGCCACGGGACAGGGGGGCTACGAGCAGTACTTC. As protein: CATGQGGYEQYF.